This T cell receptor (beta chain) was captured in a study of T-cell memory formation after mild COVID-19. Findings and limits, study-wide: Clones contracting day 15 to 85 were balanced CD4/CD8; later expanders leaned CD4+. Some clones that responded were present in memory (sampled pre-infection), which suggests cross-reactive memory joined.

Each CDR3 protein gets one entry after TCRdb re-called the 5' RACE reads with MiXCR. This table has roughly 100,000 distinct CDR3 sequences, about an eighth appearing once. There are a few counts of this clonotype. Antigen specificity is unknown. Germline V gene lookup returns CDR1 SGHVS and CDR2 FQNEAQ. V shed 5 bases and J 6 bases; nucleotides not matched to a gene: 12. This CDR3 has 16 amino acids. This TCR derives from an adult woman who had mild COVID-19 (a few samples of this study predate the infection). Cell type and time point are not known. Sequences were obtained from PBMCs or a T cell subset sorted from them (not recorded which). The chain carries TRBV7-8 and TRBJ2-1, with TRBD2 matching over 8 bases. CDR3 sequence (DNA): TGTGCCAGCAGCCTAACCGGGACTAGGGGGGCCAATGAGCAGTTCTTC. Translating gives CASSLTGTRGANEQFF.